This TCR beta chain stems from a study of response to subunit inactivated influenza vaccine. TCRdb passed the RT-PCR reads through MiXCR, listing each CDR3 protein once. The sample comprises some 480,000 distinct CDR3 sequences, approximately 11% of which are singletons, and more than 10% rests with the top ten. About this clonotype: Its antigen is still unknown.

V gave up 5 bases and J gave up 6 bases; unmatched junction bases: 19. CDR3 length equals 17 residues. CDR1 DFQATT and CDR2 SNEGSKA come from the germline V gene (reference sequence). Overall study findings and caveats: Few new T cells, the authors suggested, are recruited by each seasonal influenza vaccination.

The chain uses TRBV20-1 and TRBJ2-3, with 8 nucleotides matching TRBD2. Here the sequenced sample was PBMCs from blood, taken 40 to 50 days after vaccination. The receptor comes from a man aged 45-60 years who received an inactivated influenza vaccine. The CDR3 DNA follows: TGCAGTGCTCCGGGGCGGAGCGGGAGACCGCAAACCGATACGCAGTATTTT. This translates into CSAPGRSGRPQTDTQYF.